The rows below give T cell receptor beta chains drawn from one sample of a study of long-term antiretroviral therapy in people with HIV. TCRdb keeps only in-frame clones here, not all; method: immunoSEQ multiplex PCR. The sample has 25,000 to 30,000 clones; more than 75% are singletons. The specimen comprised unsorted PBMCs, sampled 2.9 years after starting antiretroviral therapy. All receptors derive from a man between 45 and 60 years old with HIV. Each CDR3 is given with its conserved first and last residue.

j_call | v_call | cdr3_aa
TRBJ1-6 | TRBV7-2 | CASRLRGQHSPLHF
TRBJ2-2 | TRBV5-4 | CASMEVNTGELFF
TRBJ1-6 | TRBV2 | CASSVGEVRSPLHF
TRBJ1-5 | TRBV6-5 | CASRPTGSNQPQHF
TRBJ1-1 | TRBV5-1 | CASSLYPDSNTEAFF
TRBJ1-1 | TRBV6-1 | CASNQRLTYTEAFF
TRBJ1-1 | TRBV10-3 | CAISETDENTEAFF
TRBJ1-1 | TRBV18 | CASSPTGDTEAFF
TRBJ2-7 | TRBV13 | CASSPSGLSYEQYF
TRBJ2-1 | TRBV19 | CASSIGGARNEQFF
TRBJ1-1 | TRBV13 | CASSFHRNTEAFF
TRBJ2-1 | TRBV18 | CASSPGQGSYNEQFF
TRBJ2-7 | TRBV5-4 | CASSLEGQGFTYEQYF
TRBJ1-1 | TRBV2 | CASKGDQTEAFF
TRBJ2-5 | TRBV29-1 | CSVARTGQETQYF
TRBJ2-5 | TRBV28 | CASSLTVRVETQYF
TRBJ2-7 | TRBV28 | CATRLAGTYEQYF
TRBJ2-3 | TRBV14 | CASSRGGVTDTQYF
TRBJ2-7 | TRBV18 | CASSPPGQGLYEQYF